The clone carrying this T cell receptor beta chain was recorded a few times. Addition of a universal primer site occurred through template switching, and cDNA carried unique molecular identifiers. TCRdb processed the 5' RACE reads anew with MiXCR; each CDR3 protein has one entry. The sample records roughly 280,000 distinct CDR3 sequences, roughly 8.6% being singletons. The record originates from a study of identical twins. This sample was shared with a second study, whose subject was yellow fever vaccine responses in identical twins.

This TCR was recovered from a young woman in good health. Sequencing was carried out using CD8+ T cells sorted from blood.

CDR3 in amino acids: CSAKEPAEIYEQYF. CDR3 coding DNA: TGCAGTGCTAAAGAACCGGCGGAGATCTACGAGCAGTACTTC. This chain uses TRBV20-1 with TRBJ2-7; D not certain. With 4 bases removed from V and 3 bases from J, the gap between germline ends came to 16 bases. Germline V gives CDR1 DFQATT, CDR2 SNEGSKA (reference sequence). This CDR3 contains 14 residues.